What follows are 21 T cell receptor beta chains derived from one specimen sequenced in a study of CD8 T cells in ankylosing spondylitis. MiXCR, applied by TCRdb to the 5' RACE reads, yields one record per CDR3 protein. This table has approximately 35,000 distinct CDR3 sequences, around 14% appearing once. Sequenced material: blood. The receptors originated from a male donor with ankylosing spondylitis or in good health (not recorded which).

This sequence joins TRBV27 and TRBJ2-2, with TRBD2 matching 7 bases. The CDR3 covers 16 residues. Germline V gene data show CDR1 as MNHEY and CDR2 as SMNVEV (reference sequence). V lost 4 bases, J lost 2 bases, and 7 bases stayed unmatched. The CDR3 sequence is CASSYLRGLNTGELFF. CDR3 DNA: TGTGCCAGCAGTTACTTAAGGGGACTAAACACCGGGGAGCTGTTTTTT.

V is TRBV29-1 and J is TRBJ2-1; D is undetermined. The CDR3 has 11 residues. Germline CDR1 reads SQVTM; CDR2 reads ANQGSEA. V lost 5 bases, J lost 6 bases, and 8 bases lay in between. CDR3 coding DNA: TGCAGCGTTAGAGTGTCCAATGAGCAGTTCTTC. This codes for CSVRVSNEQFF.

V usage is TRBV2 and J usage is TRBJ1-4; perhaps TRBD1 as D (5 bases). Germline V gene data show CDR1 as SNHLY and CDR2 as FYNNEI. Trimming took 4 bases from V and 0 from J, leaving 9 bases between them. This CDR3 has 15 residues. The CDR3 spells CASSGGLTTNEKLFF. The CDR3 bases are TGTGCCAGCAGTGGGGGACTGACAACTAATGAAAAACTGTTTTTT.

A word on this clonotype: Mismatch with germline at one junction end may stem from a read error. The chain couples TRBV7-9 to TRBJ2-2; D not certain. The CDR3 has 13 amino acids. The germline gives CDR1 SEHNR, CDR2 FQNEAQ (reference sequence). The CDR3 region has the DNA TGTGCCAGCAGCTTATCTGACACTGGGGAGCTGTTTTTT. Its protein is CASSLSDTGELFF.

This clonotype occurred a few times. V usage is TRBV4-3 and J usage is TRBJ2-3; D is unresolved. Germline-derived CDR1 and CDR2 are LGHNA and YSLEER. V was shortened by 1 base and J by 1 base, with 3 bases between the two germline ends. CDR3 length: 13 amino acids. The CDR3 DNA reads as TGCGCCAGCAGCCAAGCGGGCACAGATACGCAGTATTTT. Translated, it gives CASSQAGTDTQYF.

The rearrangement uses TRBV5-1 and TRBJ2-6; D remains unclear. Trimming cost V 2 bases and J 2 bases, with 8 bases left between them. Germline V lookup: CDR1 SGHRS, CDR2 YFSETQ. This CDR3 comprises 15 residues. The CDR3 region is CASSLVAAGANVLTF. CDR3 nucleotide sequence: TGCGCCAGCAGCTTAGTGGCGGCTGGGGCCAACGTCCTGACTTTC.

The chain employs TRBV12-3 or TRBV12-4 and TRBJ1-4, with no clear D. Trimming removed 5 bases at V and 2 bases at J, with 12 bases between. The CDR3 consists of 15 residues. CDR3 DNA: TGTGCCAGCAGTCCCAATAGGCGGACTAATGAAAAACTGTTTTTT. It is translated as CASSPNRRTNEKLFF.

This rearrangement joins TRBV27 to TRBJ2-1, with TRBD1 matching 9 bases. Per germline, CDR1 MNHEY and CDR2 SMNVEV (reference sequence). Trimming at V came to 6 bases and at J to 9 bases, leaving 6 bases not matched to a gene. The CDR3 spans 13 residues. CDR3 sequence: CASRILQGAEQFF. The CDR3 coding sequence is TGTGCCAGCAGGATATTACAGGGGGCTGAGCAGTTCTTC.

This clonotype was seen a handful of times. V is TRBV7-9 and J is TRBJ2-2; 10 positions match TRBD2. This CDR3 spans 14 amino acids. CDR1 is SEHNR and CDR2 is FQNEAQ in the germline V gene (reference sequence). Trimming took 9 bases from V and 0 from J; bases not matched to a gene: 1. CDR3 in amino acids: CARSGRANTGELFF. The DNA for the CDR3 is TGTGCCAGAAGCGGGAGGGCGAACACCGGGGAGCTGTTTTTT.

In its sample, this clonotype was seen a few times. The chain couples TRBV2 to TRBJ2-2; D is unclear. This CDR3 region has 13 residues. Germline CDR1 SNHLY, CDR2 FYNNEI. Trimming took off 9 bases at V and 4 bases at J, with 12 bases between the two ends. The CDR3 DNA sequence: TGTGCCAGTAGAAGATCGAGCACCGGGGAGCTGTTTTTT. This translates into CASRRSSTGELFF. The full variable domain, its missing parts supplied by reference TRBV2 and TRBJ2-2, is EPEVTQTPSHQVTQMGQEVILRCVPISNHLYFYWYRQILGQKVEFLVSFYNNEISEKSEIFDDQFSVERPDGSNFTLKIRSTKLEDSAMYFCASRRSSTGELFFGEGSRLTVL.

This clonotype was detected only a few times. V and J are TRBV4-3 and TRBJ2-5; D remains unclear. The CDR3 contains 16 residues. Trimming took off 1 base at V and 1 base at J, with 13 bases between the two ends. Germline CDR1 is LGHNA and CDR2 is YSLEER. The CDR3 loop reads CASSQVGPGSQETQYF. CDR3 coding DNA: TGCGCCAGCAGCCAAGTGGGTCCCGGCAGCCAAGAGACCCAGTACTTC.

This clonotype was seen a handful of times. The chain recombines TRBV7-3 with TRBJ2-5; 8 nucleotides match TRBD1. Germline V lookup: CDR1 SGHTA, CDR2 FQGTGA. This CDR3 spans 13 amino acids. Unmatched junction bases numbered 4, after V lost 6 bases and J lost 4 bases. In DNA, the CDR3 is TGTGCCAGCAGGGAGACAGGGGCAGAGACCCAGTACTTC. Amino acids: CASRETGAETQYF.

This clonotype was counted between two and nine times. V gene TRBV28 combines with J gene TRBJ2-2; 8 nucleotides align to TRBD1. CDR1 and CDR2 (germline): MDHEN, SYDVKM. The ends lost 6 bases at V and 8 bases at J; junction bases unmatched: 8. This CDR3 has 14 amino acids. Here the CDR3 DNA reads TGTGCCAGCAGACCTACAGGGGGTTCGGGGGAGCTGTTTTTT. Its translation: CASRPTGGSGELFF.

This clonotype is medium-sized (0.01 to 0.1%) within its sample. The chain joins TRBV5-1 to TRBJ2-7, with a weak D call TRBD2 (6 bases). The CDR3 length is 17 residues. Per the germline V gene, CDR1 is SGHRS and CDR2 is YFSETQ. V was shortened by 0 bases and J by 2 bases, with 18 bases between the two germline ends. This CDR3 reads CASSLEWRGVGTYEQYF. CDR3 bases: TGCGCCAGCAGCTTGGAGTGGAGGGGTGTTGGAACCTACGAGCAGTACTTC.

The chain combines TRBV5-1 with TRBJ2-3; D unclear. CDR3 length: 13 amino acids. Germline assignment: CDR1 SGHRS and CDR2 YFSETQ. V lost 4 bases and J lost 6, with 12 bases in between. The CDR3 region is CASSPRVGDTQYF. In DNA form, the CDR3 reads TGCGCCAGCAGCCCCCGGGTAGGCGATACGCAGTATTTT.

CDR3 DNA: TGCGCCAGCAGCCAAGACCTGTGGTGGGACACTGAAGCTTTCTTT. Encoded protein: CASSQDLWWDTEAFF. The chain is built from TRBV4-3 and TRBJ1-1; no firm D call. CDR3 length: 15 residues. V was cut by 0 bases and J by 3 bases, with 11 bases left in between. The germline gives CDR1 LGHNA, CDR2 YSLEER.

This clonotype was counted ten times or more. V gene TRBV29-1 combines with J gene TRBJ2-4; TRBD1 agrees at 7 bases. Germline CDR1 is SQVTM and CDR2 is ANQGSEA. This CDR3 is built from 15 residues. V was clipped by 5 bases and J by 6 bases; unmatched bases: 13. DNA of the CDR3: TGCAGCGTTAGGACCCCGACAGGGCGGCTAAACATTCAGTACTTC. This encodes CSVRTPTGRLNIQYF.

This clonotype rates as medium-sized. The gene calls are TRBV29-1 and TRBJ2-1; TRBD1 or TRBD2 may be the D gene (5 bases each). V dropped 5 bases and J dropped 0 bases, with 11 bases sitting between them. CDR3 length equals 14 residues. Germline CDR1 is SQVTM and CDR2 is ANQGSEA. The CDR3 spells CSVRDGSSYNEQFF. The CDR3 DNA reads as TGCAGCGTTCGGGACGGTAGCTCCTACAATGAGCAGTTCTTC.

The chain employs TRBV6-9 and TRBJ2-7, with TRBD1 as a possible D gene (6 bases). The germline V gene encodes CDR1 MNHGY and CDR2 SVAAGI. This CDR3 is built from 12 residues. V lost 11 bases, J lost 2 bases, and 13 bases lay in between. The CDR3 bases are TGTGCCGGTAAACAGGGCCCCTACGAGCAGTACGTC. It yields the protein CAGKQGPYEQYV.

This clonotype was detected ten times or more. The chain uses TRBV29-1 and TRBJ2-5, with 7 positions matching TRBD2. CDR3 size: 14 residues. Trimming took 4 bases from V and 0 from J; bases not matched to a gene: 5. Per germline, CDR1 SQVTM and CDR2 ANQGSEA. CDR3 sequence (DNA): TGCAGCGTTGCGGGAGGCCGAAACCAAGAGACCCAGTACTTC. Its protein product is CSVAGGRNQETQYF.

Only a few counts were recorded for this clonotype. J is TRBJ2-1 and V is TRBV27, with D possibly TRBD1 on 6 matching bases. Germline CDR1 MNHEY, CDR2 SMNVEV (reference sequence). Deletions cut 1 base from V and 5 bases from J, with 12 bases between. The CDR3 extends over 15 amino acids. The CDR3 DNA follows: TGTGCCAGCAGTTTATTAAGGGGGACGGACAATGAGCAGTTCTTC. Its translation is CASSLLRGTDNEQFF.